The entry that follows covers one T cell receptor beta chain sequence. V lost 1 base and J 0 bases, leaving 9 bases between the germline ends. The CDR3 contains 15 residues. Germline values: CDR1 SEHNR, CDR2 FQNEAQ (reference sequence). The data belong to a study of blood T cell repertoires in COVID-19. At the level of the study: From the United States, Italy and Spain came samples of acute and convalescent COVID-19. T cells, B-cell-depleted T cells, or PBMCs provided the cDNA or gDNA that served as material.

Original processing methods: Amplifying reference gene primers gave estimates of nucleated cell counts. The data were produced by immunoSEQ multiplex PCR, yet TCRdb's version contains in-frame clones alone and is incomplete. V and J calls and clone size are those listed in that table; D and trimming were worked out from the DNA. The table has 100,000 to 150,000 clones, about 74% seen once. This receptor was identified in a man aged 80 or over with COVID-19, enrolled during active disease. The sequencing input was peripheral blood. This chain joins TRBV7-9 and TRBJ1-1; D unclear. CDR3 protein: CASSLGGSVNTEAFF. In DNA, the CDR3 is TGTGCCAGCAGCTTAGGAGGCAGCGTGAACACTGAAGCTTTCTTT.